The 14 T cell receptor beta chains below all came from one sample that was sequenced in a study of OX40 agonist ivuxolimab in advanced cancers. Libraries were prepared by immunoSEQ multiplex PCR; TCRdb keeps only in-frame clonotypes and omits some of them. The data contain 55,000 to 75,000 clones, 65% to 85% of them seen just once; the ten biggest clones take up roughly a tenth. The sequencing here drew on CD4+ or CD8+ T cells sorted from blood, taken in a trial of the OX40 agonist ivuxolimab. Receptors originate from an adult with an advanced solid tumor such as melanoma, head and neck, liver or kidney cancer.

The chain carries TRBV18 and TRBJ1-1; D gene unclear. Trimming stripped 3 bases from V and 2 bases from J, with 16 bases between. The CDR3 totals 16 residues. Germline CDR1 is KGHSH and CDR2 is LQKENI. The CDR3 bases are TGTGCCAGCTCACCGGGTCCCCCGGGTGATAACACTGAAGCTTTCTTT. Translating it yields CASSPGPPGDNTEAFF.

The V gene is TRBV27, the J gene TRBJ2-1; a possible D gene is TRBD2 (6 bases). Deletions cut 7 bases from V and 9 bases from J, with 16 bases between. The CDR3 is made up of 13 amino acids. Germline V gene data show CDR1 as MNHEY and CDR2 as SMNVEV (reference sequence). The CDR3 is CASNLRGFGEQFF. The CDR3 DNA is TGTGCCAGCAACCTACGGGGGTTCGGTGAGCAGTTCTTC.

The chain combines TRBV5-6 with TRBJ2-5; TRBD1 matches 11 bases. V dropped 4 bases and J dropped 5; count of bases not matched to a gene: 7. The germline gives CDR1 SGHDT, CDR2 YYEEEE. The CDR3 spans 15 residues. Written as DNA, the CDR3 is TGTGCCAGCAGCCCCCGTGGGACAGGGGGGGAGACCCAGTACTTC. This gives the protein CASSPRGTGGETQYF.

The rearrangement links TRBV30 to TRBJ1-6, with 8 bases matching TRBD1. Germline lookup yields CDR1 GTSNPN and CDR2 SVGIG (reference sequence). The CDR3 extends over 16 amino acids. Trimming removed 2 bases from V and 0 bases from J; junction bases left unmatched: 3. The chain's CDR3 is CAWSWTGSSYNSPLHF. For the CDR3, the DNA is TGTGCCTGGAGTTGGACAGGGAGCTCCTATAATTCACCCCTCCACTTT. Using reference TRBV30 and TRBJ1-6 for the parts outside the CDR3, the full variable domain is SQTIHQWPATLVQPVGSPLSLECTVEGTSNPNLYWYRQAAGRGLQLLFYSVGIGQISSEVPQNLSASRPQDRQFILSSKKLLLSDSGFYLCAWSWTGSSYNSPLHFGNGTRLTVT.

This chain links TRBV28 with TRBJ1-3; possible D gene TRBD1, 6 bases. V was cut by 2 bases and J by 0 bases, with 8 bases left in between. Germline CDR1 reads MDHEN; CDR2 reads SYDVKM. The CDR3 runs to 15 residues. The CDR3 spells CASSLTGSSGNTIYF. The CDR3 DNA reads TGTGCCAGCAGTTTAACAGGGAGCTCTGGAAACACCATATATTTT.

The chain combines TRBV5-1 with TRBJ2-5, with TRBD1 as a possible D gene (6 bases). Looked up from germline, CDR1 is SGHRS and CDR2 is YFSETQ. V lost 1 base, J lost 6 bases, and 16 bases lay in between. The CDR3 is 15 residues long. The CDR3 bases are TGCGCCAGCAGCTTGCAGGGGTCGGCTGGGCAGACCCAGTACTTC. This gives the protein CASSLQGSAGQTQYF.

This chain links TRBV11-2 with TRBJ1-1, with D uncertain. Trimming left V 0 bases short and J 0 bases short, with 5 bases between. Germline V CDR1 and CDR2: SGHAT, FQNNGV. This CDR3 is 14 amino acids long. CDR3 residues: CASSLEAVNTEAFF. The DNA of the CDR3 is TGTGCCAGCAGCTTAGAGGCGGTGAACACTGAAGCTTTCTTT.

CDR3 loop: CASSTIAGRTYNEQFF. The CDR3 DNA sequence: TGTGCCAGTAGTACCATAGCGGGACGCACCTACAATGAGCAGTTCTTC. The genes are TRBV19 and TRBJ2-1, with 8 bases fitting TRBD2. CDR1 is LNHDA and CDR2 is SQIVND in the germline V gene (reference sequence). This CDR3 spans 16 amino acids. V was clipped by 4 bases and J by 2 bases; unmatched bases: 7. Complete variable domain (other parts from reference TRBV19 and TRBJ2-1): DGGITQSPKYLFRKEGQNVTLSCEQNLNHDAMYWYRQDPGQGLRLIYYSQIVNDFQKGDIAEGYSVSREKKESFPLTVTSAQKNPTAFYLCASSTIAGRTYNEQFFGPGTRLTVL.

The rearrangement links TRBV6-1 to TRBJ1-1; 8 nucleotides agree with TRBD1. The CDR3 has 15 residues. The junction had 12 bases not matched to a gene; V was cut back by 4 bases and J by 8 bases. The germline gives CDR1 MNHNS, CDR2 SASEGT. The CDR3 nucleotides read TGTGCCAGCAGTGCAGGGACAGGCCTAGGGCAAGAAGCTTTCTTT. Protein product: CASSAGTGLGQEAFF.

V usage is TRBV7-2 and J usage is TRBJ1-6; TRBD1 agrees at 9 bases. The V gene's germline CDR1 is SGHTA and CDR2 FQGNSA. The V gene end was trimmed by 0 bases and the J gene end by 14 bases; junction bases not matched to a gene: 11. This CDR3 is built from 16 residues. CDR3: CASSLAGGQGSRALHF. Written as DNA, the CDR3 is TGTGCCAGCAGCTTAGCCGGGGGACAGGGATCCCGGGCCCTCCACTTT.

The chain employs TRBV5-1 and TRBJ2-7; 7 nucleotides line up with TRBD2. The germline CDR1 and CDR2 sequences are SGHRS and YFSETQ. This CDR3 spans 14 amino acids. V shed 5 bases, J shed 0 bases, and the junction held 5 bases outside the gene matches. Here the CDR3 reads CASSQTGGSYEQYV. The DNA of the CDR3 is TGCGCCAGCAGTCAAACGGGGGGCTCCTACGAGCAGTACGTC.

The V and J genes are TRBV7-2 and TRBJ2-1; 8 bases fit TRBD2. The CDR3 has 17 amino acids. Per the germline V gene, CDR1 is SGHTA and CDR2 is FQGNSA. After removal of 5 bases from V and 2 bases from J, the junction contained 11 bases not matched to a gene. CDR3: CASSHRGLAGPYNEQFF. The CDR3 DNA reads as TGTGCCAGCAGCCACCGAGGACTAGCAGGACCCTACAATGAGCAGTTCTTC.

The V gene is TRBV5-1, the J gene TRBJ1-6; no clear D. CDR1 and CDR2 from the germline V gene are SGHRS and YFSETQ. V dropped 4 bases and J dropped 8 bases, with 16 bases sitting between them. The CDR3 is 15 amino acids. In DNA form, the CDR3 reads TGCGCCAGCAGCCGGGCAGCAAACCGGGATTCACCCCTCCACTTT. As protein: CASSRAANRDSPLHF.

The chain combines TRBV5-4 with TRBJ1-2, with TRBD1 as a possible D gene (5 bases). Trimming pared 3 bases from V and 8 bases from J, leaving 20 bases between. The CDR3 runs to 15 residues. Germline V gene lookup returns CDR1 SGHNT and CDR2 YYREEE (reference sequence). CDR3 loop: CASSWANRDQEGYTF. The CDR3 nucleotides read TGTGCCAGCAGCTGGGCTAACCGGGACCAAGAAGGCTACACCTTC.